This TCR beta chain was recorded in a study of T cells in Graves' hyperthyroidism and ophthalmopathy. TCR beta CDR3 sequences were amplified from RNA transcripts. The HTBI primer set was used in a first-round RT-PCR of the TCR CDR3. In TCRdb, the multiplex PCR reads were re-called with MiXCR into one record per CDR3 protein. The sample has 650,000 to 800,000 distinct CDR3 sequences, roughly 46% seen once; the top ten hold approximately 6.8%. Germline V gene sequence: CDR1 SQVTM, CDR2 ANQGSEA. This CDR3 region has 11 residues. This TCR was recovered from an adult man with Graves' disease, either hyperthyroidism or ophthalmopathy (not recorded which). This chain uses TRBV29-1 with TRBJ2-7; a possible D gene is TRBD2 (7 bases). The sample was peripheral blood or thyroid tissue (not recorded which). The CDR3 region is CGIGGAWEQYF. For the CDR3, the DNA is TGCGGAATAGGGGGGGCATGGGAGCAGTACTTC.